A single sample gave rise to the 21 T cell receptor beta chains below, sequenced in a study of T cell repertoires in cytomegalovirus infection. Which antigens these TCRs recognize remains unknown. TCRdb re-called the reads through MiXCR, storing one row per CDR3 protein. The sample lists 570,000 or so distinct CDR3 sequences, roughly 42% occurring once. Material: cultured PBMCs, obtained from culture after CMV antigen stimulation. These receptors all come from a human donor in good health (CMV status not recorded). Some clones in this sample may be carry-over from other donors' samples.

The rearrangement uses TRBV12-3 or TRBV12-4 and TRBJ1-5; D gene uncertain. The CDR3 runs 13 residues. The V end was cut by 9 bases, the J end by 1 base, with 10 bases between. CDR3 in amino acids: CASRFRSNQPQHF. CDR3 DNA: TGTGCCAGTAGATTTAGGAGCAATCAGCCCCAGCATTTT.

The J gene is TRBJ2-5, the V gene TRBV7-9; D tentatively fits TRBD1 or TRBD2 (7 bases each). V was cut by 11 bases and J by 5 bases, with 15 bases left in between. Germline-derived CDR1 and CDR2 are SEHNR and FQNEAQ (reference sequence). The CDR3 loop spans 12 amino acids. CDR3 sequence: CASKQGGETQYF. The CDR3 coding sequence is TGTGCCTCCAAGCAGGGGGGGGAGACCCAGTACTTC.

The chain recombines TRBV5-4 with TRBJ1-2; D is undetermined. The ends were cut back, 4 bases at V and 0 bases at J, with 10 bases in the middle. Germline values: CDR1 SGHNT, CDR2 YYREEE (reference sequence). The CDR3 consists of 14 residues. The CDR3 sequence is CASSQRSPNYGYTF. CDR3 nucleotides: TGTGCCAGCAGCCAGCGTTCCCCTAACTATGGCTACACCTTC. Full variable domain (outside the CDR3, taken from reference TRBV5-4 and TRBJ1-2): ETGVTQSPTHLIKTRGQQVTLRCSSQSGHNTVSWYQQALGQGPQFIFQYYREEENGRGNFPPRFSGLQFPNYSSELNVNALELDDSALYLCASSQRSPNYGYTFGSGTRLTVV.

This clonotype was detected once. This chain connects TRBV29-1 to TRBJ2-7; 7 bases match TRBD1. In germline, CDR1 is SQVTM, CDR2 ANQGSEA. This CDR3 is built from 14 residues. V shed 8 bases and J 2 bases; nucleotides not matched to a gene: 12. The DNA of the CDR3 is TGCAGCATTGTAAACCGGGACAGACCCTACGAGCAGTACTTC. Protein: CSIVNRDRPYEQYF.

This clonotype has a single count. CDR3 residues: CASSLAPPDSRASGNTIYF. CDR3 DNA: TGTGCCAGCAGTTTGGCCCCTCCCGACAGCAGAGCCTCTGGAAACACCATATATTTT. The genes are TRBV27 and TRBJ1-3; maybe TRBD1 (5 bases). V was clipped by 3 bases and J by 0 bases, with 21 bases between them. CDR3 length: 19 residues. The germline CDR1 and CDR2 sequences are MNHEY and SMNVEV (reference sequence).

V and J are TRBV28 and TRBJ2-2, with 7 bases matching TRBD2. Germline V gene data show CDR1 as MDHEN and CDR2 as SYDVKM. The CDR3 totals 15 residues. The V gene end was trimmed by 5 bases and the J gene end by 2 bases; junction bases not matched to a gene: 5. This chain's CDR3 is CASSLAAVNTGELFF. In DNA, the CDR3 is TGTGCCAGCAGTCTAGCGGCGGTTAACACCGGGGAGCTGTTTTTT.

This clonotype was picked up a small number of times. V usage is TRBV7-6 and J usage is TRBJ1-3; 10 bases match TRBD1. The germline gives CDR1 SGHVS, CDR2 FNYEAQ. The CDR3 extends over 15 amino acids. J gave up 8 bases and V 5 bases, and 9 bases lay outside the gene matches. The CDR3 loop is CASSTWTGGEDTIYF. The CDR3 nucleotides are TGTGCCAGCAGCACGTGGACAGGGGGAGAAGACACCATATATTTT.

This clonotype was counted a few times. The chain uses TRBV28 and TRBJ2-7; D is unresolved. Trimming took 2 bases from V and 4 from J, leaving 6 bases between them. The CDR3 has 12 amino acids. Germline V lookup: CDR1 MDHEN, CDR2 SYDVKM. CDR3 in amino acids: CASSLRKYEQYF. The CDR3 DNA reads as TGTGCCAGCAGTTTACGGAAATACGAGCAGTACTTC.

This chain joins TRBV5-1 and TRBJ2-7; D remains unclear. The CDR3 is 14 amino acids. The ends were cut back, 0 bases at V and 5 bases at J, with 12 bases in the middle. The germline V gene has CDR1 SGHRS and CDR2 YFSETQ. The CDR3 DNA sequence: TGCGCCAGCAGCTTGGAGTGGGATTCCAACGAGCAGTACTTC. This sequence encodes CASSLEWDSNEQYF.

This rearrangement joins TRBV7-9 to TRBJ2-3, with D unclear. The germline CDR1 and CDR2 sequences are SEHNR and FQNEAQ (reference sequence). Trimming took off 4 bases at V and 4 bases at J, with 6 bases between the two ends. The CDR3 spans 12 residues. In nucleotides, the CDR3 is TGTGCCAGCAGCTCGATGGCAGATACGCAGTATTTT. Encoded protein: CASSSMADTQYF.

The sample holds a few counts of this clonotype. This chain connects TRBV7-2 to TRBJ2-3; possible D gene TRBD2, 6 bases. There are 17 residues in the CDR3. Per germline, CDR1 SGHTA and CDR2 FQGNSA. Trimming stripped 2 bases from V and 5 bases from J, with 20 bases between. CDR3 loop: CASSLKRASQAGDTQYF. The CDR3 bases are TGTGCCAGCAGCTTAAAGCGGGCCTCCCAAGCGGGAGATACGCAGTATTTT.

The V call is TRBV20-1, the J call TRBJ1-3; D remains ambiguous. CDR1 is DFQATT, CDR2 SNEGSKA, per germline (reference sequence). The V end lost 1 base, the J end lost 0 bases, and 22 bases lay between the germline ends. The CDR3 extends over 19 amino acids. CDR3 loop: CSARVARWSRDISGNTIYF. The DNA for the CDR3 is TGCAGTGCTAGAGTGGCCCGGTGGAGCCGAGACATCTCTGGAAACACCATATATTTT.

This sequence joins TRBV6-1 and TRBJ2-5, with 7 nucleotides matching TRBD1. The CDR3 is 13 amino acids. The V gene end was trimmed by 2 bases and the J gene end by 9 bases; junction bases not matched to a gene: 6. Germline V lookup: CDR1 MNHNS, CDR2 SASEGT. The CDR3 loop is CASSEQPTGAQYF. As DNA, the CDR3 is TGTGCCAGCAGTGAACAGCCAACAGGGGCCCAGTACTTC.

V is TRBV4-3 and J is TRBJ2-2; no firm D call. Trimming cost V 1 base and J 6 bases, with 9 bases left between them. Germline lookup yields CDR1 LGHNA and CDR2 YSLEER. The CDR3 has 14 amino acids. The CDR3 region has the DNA TGCGCCAGCAGCCAAGGAATAGTCGCCGGGGAGCTGTTTTTT. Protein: CASSQGIVAGELFF.

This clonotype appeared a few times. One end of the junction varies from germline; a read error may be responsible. The CDR3: CASSVEADTQYF. The CDR3, as DNA: TGTGCCAGTAGTGTAGAGGCAGATACGCAGTATTTT. The chain employs TRBV19 and TRBJ2-3; D is uncertain. Germline V CDR1 and CDR2: LNHDA, SQIVND (reference sequence). The CDR3 extends over 12 amino acids.

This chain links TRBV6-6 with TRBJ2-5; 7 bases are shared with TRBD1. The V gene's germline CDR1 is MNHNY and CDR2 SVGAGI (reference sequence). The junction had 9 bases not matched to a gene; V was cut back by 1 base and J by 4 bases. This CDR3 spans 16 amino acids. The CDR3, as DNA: TGTGCCAGCAGTTACTTCGACAGGGTGTCCGGAGAGACCCAGTACTTC. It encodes CASSYFDRVSGETQYF.

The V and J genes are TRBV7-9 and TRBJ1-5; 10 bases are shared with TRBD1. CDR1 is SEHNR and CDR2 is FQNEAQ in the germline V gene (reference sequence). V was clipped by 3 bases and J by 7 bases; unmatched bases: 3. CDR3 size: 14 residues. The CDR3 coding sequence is TGTGCCAGCAGCTTTATGGACAGGGGGCAGCCCCAGCATTTT. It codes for CASSFMDRGQPQHF.

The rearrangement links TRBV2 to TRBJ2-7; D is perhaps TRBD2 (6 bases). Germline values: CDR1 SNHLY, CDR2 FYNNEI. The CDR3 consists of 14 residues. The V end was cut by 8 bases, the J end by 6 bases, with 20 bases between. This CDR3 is CASASGTGRFEQYF. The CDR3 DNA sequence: TGTGCCAGCGCTTCCGGGACTGGGCGGTTCGAGCAGTACTTC.

The CDR3 loop reads CASSPRDTLSYTF. As DNA, the CDR3 is TGTGCCAGCAGCCCTCGGGACACTCTCAGCTACACCTTC. This chain connects TRBV6-1 to TRBJ1-2; TRBD1 is a possible D gene (6 bases). The V gene's germline CDR1 is MNHNS and CDR2 SASEGT. Deletions cut 6 bases from V and 9 bases from J, with 17 bases between. The length of the CDR3 is 13 residues.

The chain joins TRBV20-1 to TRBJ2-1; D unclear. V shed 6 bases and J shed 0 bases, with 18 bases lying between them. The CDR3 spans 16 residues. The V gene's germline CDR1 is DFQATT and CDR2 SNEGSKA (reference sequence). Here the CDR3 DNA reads TGCAGTGCCCAGTGGGGAAGTAACCTCTCCTACAATGAGCAGTTCTTC. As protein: CSAQWGSNLSYNEQFF.

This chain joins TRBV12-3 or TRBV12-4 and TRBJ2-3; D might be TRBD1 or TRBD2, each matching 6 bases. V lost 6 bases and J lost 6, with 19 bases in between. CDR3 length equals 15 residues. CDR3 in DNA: TGTGCCAGCAGCTCGGGGGCCAGTCCCCGCGATACGCAGTATTTT. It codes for CASSSGASPRDTQYF.